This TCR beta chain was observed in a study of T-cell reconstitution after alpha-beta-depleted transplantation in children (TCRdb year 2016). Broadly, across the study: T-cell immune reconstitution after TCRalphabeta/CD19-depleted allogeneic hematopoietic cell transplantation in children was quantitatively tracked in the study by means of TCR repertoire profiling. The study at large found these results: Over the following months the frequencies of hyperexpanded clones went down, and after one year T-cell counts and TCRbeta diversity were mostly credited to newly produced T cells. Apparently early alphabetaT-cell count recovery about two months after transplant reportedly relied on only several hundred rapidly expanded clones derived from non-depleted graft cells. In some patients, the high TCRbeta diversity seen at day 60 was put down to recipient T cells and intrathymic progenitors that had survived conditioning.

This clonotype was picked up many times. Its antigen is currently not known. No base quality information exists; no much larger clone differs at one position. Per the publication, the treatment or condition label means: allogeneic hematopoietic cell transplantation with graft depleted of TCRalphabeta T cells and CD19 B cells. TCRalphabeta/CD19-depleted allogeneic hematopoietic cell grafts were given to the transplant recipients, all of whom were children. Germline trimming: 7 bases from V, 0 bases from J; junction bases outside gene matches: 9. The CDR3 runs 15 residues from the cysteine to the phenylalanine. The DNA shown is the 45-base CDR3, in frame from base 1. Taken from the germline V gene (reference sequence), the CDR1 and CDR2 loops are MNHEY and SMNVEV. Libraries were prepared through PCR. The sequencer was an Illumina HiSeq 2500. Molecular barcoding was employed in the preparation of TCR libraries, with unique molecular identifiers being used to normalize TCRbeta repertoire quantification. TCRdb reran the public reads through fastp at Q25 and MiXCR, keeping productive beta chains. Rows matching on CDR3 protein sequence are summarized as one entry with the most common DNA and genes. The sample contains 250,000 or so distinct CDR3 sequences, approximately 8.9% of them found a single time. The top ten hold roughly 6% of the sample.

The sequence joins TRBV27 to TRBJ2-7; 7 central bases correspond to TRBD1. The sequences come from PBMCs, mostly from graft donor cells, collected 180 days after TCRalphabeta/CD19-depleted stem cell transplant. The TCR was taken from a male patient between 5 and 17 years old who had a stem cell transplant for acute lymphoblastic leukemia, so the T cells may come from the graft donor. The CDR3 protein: CASKARGLSSYEQYF. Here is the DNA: TGTGCCAGCAAAGCTAGGGGGCTCAGCTCCTACGAGCAGTACTTC.